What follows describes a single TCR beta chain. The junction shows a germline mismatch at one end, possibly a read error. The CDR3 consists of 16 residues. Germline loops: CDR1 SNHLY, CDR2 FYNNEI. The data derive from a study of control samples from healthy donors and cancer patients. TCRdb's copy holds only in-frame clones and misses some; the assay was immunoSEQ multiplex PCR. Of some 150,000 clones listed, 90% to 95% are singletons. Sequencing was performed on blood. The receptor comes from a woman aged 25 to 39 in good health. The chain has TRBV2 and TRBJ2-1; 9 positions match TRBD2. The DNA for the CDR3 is TGTGCCAGCAATAAAGATAGCGGGAGCTCCTACAGTGAGCAGTTCTTC. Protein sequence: CASNKDSGSSYSEQFF.